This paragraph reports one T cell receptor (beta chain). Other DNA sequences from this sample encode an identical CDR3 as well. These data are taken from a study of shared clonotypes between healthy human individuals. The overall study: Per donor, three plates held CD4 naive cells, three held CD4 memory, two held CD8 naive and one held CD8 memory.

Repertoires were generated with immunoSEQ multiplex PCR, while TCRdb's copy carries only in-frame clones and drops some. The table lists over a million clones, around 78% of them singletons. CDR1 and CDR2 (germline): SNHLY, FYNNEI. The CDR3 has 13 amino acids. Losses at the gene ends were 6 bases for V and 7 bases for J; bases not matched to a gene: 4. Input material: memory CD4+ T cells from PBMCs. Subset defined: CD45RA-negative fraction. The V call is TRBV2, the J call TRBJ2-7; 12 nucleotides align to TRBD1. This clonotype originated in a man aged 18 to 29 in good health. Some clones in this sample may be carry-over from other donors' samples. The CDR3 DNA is TGTGCCAGCAGGGGACAGGGGGCTCGTGAGCAGTACTTC. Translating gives CASRGQGAREQYF.